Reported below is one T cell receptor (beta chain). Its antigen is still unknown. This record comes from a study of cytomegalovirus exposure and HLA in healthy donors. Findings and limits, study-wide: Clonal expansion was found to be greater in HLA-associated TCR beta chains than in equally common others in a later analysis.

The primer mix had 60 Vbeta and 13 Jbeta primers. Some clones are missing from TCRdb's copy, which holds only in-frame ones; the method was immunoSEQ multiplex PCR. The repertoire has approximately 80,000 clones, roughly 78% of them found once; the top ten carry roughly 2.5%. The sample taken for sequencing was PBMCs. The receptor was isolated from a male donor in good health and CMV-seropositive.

CDR3 loop: CASSLAPRTSGSYEQYF. CDR3 in DNA: TGTGCCAGCAGCTTAGCCCCAAGGACTAGCGGGAGTTACGAGCAGTACTTC. V is TRBV7-6 and J is TRBJ2-7; 13 nucleotides line up with TRBD2. The V gene end was trimmed by 0 bases and the J gene end by 4 bases; junction bases not matched to a gene: 6. CDR1 and CDR2 (germline): SGHVS, FNYEAQ. The CDR3 is 17 amino acids.